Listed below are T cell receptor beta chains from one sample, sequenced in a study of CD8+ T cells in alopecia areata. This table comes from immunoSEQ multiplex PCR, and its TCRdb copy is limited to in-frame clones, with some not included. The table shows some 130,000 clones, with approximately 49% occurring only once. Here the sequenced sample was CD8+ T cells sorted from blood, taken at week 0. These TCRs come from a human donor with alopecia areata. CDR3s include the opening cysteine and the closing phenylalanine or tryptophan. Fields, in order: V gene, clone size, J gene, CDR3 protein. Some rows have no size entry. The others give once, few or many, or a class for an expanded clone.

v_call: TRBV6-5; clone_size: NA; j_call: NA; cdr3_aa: CASSYSDGSSYEQYF
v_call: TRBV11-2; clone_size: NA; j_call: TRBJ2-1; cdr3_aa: CASSSSPSKVPLNEQFF
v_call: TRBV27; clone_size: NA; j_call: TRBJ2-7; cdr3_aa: CASSLSSGHLAYEQYF
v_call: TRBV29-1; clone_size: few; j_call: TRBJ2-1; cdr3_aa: CSVEYRGTYNEQFF
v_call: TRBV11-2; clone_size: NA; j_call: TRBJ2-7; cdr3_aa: CASSFSLTYEQYF
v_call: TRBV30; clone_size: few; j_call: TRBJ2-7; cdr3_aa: CACSRTEAYEQYF
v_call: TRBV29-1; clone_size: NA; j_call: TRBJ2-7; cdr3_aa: CSVEDTGFGLPEQYF
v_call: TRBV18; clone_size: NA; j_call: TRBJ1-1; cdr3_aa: CASSPSLGQGLNTEAFF
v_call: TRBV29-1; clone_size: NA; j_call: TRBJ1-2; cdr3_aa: CSVFLTPNYGYTF
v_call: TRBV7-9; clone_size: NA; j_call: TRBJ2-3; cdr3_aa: CASRLSGSTQYF
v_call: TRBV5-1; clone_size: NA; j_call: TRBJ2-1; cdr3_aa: CASSPPASEQFF
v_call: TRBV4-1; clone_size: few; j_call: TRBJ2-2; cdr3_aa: CASSRTEYNTGELFF
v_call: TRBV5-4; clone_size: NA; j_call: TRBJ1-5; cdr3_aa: CASSLLGNQPQHF
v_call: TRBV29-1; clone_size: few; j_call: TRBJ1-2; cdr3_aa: CSVFGQGAGGYTF
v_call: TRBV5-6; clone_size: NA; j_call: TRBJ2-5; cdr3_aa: CASSFPGEETQYF
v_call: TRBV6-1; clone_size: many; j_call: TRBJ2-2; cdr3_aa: CASSSGTNTGELFF
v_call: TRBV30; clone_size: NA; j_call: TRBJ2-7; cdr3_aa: CAWSLYGLAGDGEQYF
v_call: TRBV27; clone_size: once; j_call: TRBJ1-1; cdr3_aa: CASSLGAGTGNRYTEAFF
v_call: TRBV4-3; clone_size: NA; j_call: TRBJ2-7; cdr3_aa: CASSQDLGSSYEQYF
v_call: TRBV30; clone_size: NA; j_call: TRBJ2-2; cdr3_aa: CAWSVQGYTGELFF
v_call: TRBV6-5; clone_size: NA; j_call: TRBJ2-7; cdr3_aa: CASSYEGTGEQYF
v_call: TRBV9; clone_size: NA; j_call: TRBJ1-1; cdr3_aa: CASSIIGGKAFF
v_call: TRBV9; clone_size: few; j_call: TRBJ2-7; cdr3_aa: CASSVGARDKDEQYF
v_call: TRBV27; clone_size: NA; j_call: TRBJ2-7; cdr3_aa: CASSARDSSDEQYF
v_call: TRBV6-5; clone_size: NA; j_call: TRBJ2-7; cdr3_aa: CASSSGTNIDEQYF